This note documents a single T cell receptor (beta chain) sequence. As yet, its antigen is unknown. The CDR3 runs to 15 residues. TCRdb re-called the RT-PCR reads with MiXCR, one entry per CDR3 protein. Of roughly 570,000 distinct CDR3 sequences in the sample, less than 15% are singletons; the top ten hold over 8.5%. This specimen belongs to a study of response to subunit inactivated influenza vaccine. Study-wide results and caveats: Authors suggested each seasonal flu vaccination may recruit only limited numbers of new T cells.

The source is a man over 45 who received an inactivated influenza vaccine. The gene calls are TRBV21-1 and TRBJ1-1; TRBD1 was called by the table and not checked on the DNA. TRBV21-1 is recorded as a pseudogene. The source material was PBMCs from blood, sampled approximately 12 days after vaccination. The CDR3 sequence is CASRLRGPLVTEAFF. The DNA for the CDR3 is TGTGCCAGCAGACTCAGGGGGCCCCTAGTCACTGAAGCTTTCTTT.